At least ten counts were recorded for the clone carrying this TCR beta chain. The antigen is not known. Trimming cost V 1 base and J 6 bases, with 15 bases left between them. The CDR3 extends over 15 amino acids. Germline lookup yields CDR1 SGHVS and CDR2 FQNEAQ. These data come from a study of T cell repertoires in cytomegalovirus infection. The overall study: Public TCR beta signatures indicated both CMV infection and matching HLA type.

MiXCR, applied by TCRdb to the reads, yields one record per CDR3 protein. Of 700,000 to 900,000 distinct CDR3 sequences listed, 25% to 35% are singletons. Whole-study findings and limits: Based on cumulative public TCR beta family frequency, carriers of CMV plus the relevant HLA were identified.

The sequencing here drew on cultured CD8+ T cells from PBMCs, taken from culture after CMV antigen stimulation. The clonotype originates from a human donor in good health (CMV status not recorded). Some clones in this sample may be carry-over from other donors' samples. The rearrangement links TRBV7-8 to TRBJ1-1; D is possibly TRBD1 (5 bases). The CDR3 nucleotides are TGTGCCAGCAGCTTAGATAGGGCAAAAGGGGCTGAAGCTTTCTTT. As protein: CASSLDRAKGAEAFF.